This T cell receptor (beta chain) was captured in a study of blood T cell repertoires in COVID-19. Study-wide background: Specimens from acute and convalescent COVID-19 originated in the United States, Italy and Spain. Nucleic acid was either cDNA or gDNA, and it came from T cells, B-cell-depleted T cells, or PBMCs.

The CDR3 is made up of 17 amino acids. V dropped 1 base and J dropped 1 base, with 17 bases sitting between them. CDR1 SGHTA and CDR2 FQGTGA come from the germline V gene. Produced via immunoSEQ multiplex PCR; TCRdb's table is partial and in-frame only. The sample includes roughly 220,000 clones, more than 65% seen only once; the top ten take 2% to 2.5%. The source material was peripheral blood. This TCR came from an older woman with acute or convalescent COVID-19. The chain is built from TRBV7-3 and TRBJ2-7, with a weak D call TRBD1 (6 bases). CDR3 DNA: TGTGCCAGCAGCTTAAGCCCAACAAGACAGGTTTCCTACGAGCAGTACTTC. This sequence encodes CASSLSPTRQVSYEQYF.